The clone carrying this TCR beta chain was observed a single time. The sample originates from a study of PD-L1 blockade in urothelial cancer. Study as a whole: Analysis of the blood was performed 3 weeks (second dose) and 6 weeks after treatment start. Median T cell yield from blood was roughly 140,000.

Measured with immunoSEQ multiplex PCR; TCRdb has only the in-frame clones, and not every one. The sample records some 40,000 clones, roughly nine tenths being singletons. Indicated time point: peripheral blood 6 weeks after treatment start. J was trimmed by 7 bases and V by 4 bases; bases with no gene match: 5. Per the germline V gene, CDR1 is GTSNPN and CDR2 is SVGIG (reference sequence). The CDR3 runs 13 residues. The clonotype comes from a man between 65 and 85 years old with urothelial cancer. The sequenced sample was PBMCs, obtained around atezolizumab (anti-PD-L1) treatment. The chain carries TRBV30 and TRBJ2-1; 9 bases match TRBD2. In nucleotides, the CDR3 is TGTGCCTGGAACTTGGCGGGAGGGAATGAGCAGTTCTTC. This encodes CAWNLAGGNEQFF.